This T cell receptor beta chain emerged from a study of cytomegalovirus exposure and HLA in healthy donors. The PCR was carried out with 60 Vbeta primers and 13 Jbeta primers. Clones were sequenced by immunoSEQ multiplex PCR, and TCRdb holds only the in-frame ones, with some missing. The table has about 100,000 clones, about 75% seen once. CDR1 LNHDA and CDR2 SQIVND come from the germline V gene (reference sequence). V lost 3 bases and J 9 bases, leaving 12 bases between the germline ends. The CDR3 totals 14 residues. This receptor was identified in a man aged 35 to 55 in good health and CMV-seropositive. The sample consisted of PBMCs. The rearrangement uses TRBV19 and TRBJ1-6, with D unresolved. The CDR3 DNA is TGTGCCAGTAGTATTATGGGGAGGCGTTCACCCCTCCACTTT. This gives the protein CASSIMGRRSPLHF.